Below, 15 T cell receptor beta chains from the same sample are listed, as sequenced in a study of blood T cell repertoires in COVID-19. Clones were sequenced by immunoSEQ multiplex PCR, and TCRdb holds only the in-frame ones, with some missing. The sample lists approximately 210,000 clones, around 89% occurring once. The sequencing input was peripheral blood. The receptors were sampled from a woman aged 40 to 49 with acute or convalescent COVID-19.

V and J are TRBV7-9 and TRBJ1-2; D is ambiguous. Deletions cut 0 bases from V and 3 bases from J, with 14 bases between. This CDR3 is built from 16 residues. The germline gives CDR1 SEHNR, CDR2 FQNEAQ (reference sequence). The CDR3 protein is CASSLAVGRPHYGYTF. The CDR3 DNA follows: TGTGCCAGCAGCTTAGCTGTCGGCAGGCCCCACTATGGCTACACCTTC.

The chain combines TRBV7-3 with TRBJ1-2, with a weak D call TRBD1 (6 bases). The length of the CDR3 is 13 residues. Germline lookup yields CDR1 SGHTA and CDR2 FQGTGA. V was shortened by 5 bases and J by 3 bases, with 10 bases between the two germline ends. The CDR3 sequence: CASSPGTHYGYTF. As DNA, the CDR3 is TGTGCCAGCAGCCCCGGGACACACTATGGCTACACCTTC.

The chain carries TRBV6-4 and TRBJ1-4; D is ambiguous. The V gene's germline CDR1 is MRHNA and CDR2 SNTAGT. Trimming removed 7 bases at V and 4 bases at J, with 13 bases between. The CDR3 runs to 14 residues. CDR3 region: CASMEDGINEKLFF. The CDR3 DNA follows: TGTGCCAGCATGGAGGACGGAATTAATGAAAAACTGTTTTTT.

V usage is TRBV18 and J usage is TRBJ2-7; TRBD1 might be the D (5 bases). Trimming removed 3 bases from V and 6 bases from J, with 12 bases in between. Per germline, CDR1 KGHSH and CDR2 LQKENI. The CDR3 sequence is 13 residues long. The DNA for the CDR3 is TGTGCCAGCTCACCGGCGACAGATGGCGAGCAGTACGTC. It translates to CASSPATDGEQYV.

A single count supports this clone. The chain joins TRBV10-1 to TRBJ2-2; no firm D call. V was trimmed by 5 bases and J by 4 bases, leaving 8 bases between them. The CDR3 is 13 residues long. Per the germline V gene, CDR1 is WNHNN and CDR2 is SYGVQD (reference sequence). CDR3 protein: CASSPGLTGELFF. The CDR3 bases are TGCGCCAGCAGTCCGGGTCTCACCGGGGAGCTGTTTTTT.

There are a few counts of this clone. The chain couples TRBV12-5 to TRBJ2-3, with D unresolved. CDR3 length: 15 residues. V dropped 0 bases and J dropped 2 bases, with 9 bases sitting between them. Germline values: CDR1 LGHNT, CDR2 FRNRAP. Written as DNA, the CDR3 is TGTGCTAGTGGTTTGGTACGCTGGGCCACAGATACGCAGTATTTT. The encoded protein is CASGLVRWATDTQYF.

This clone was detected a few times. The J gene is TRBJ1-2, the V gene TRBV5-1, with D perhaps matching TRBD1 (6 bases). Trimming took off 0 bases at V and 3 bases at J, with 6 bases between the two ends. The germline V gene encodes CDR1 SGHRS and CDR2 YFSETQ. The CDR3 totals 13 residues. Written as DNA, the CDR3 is TGCGCCAGCAGCTTGGACAGGGACTATGGCTACACCTTC. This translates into CASSLDRDYGYTF.

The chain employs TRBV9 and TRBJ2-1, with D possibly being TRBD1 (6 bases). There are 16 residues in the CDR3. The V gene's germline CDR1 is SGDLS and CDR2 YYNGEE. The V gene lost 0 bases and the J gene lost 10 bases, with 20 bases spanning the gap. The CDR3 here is CASSVGGSTGSGEQFF. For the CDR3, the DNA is TGTGCCAGCAGCGTAGGCGGTTCTACAGGGTCGGGCGAGCAGTTCTTC.

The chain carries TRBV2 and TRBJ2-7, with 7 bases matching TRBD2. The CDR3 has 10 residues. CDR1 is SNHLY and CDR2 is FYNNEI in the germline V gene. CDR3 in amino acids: CASKLAGLNV. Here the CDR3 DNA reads TGTGCCAGCAAGTTAGCGGGTCTTAACGTC.

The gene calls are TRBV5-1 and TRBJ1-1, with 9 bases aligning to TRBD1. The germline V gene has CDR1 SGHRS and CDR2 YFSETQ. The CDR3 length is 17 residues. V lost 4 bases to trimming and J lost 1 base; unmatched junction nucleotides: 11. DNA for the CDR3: TGCGCCAGCAGCCCAGGGACAGGGAGGTCGCGGAACACTGAAGCTTTCTTT. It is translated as CASSPGTGRSRNTEAFF.

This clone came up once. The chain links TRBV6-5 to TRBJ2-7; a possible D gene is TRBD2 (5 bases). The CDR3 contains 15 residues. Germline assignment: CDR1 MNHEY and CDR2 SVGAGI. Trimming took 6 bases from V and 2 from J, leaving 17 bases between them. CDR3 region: CASSGGLLDTYEQYV. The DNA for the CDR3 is TGTGCCAGCAGCGGAGGACTTCTGGATACCTACGAGCAGTACGTC.

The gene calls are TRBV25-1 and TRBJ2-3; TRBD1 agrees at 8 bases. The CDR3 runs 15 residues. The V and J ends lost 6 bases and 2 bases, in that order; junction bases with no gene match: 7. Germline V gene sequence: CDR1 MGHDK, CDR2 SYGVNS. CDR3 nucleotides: TGTGCCAGCAGATTGACAGGGGAGGCCACAGATACGCAGTATTTT. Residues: CASRLTGEATDTQYF.

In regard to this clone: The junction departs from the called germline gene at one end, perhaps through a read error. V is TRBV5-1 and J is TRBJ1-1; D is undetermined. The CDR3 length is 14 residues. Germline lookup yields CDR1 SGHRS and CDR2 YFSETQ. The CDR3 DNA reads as TGCGCCAGCAGCTATCGGGGAATGAATACTGAAGCTTTCTTT. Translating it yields CASSYRGMNTEAFF.

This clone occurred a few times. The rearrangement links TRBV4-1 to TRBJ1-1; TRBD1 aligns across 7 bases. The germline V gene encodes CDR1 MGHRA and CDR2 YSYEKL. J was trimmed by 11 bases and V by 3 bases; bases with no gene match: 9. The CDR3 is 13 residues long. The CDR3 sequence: CASSQGQGVGAFF. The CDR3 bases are TGCGCCAGCAGCCAGGGGCAGGGGGTAGGGGCTTTCTTT.

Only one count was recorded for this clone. CDR3 sequence (DNA): TGTGCCAGCAGCAAACGGGGGATCTATGGCTACACCTTC. The encoded protein is CASSKRGIYGYTF. The genes are TRBV21-1 and TRBJ1-2. TRBV21-1 is designated a pseudogene. CDR3 length: 13 residues.